This entry features one T cell receptor beta chain sequence. The data were produced by immunoSEQ multiplex PCR, yet TCRdb's version contains in-frame clones alone and is incomplete. The profile shows tens of thousands of clones, 80% to 95% of them singletons. The CDR3 covers 17 residues. CDR1 is KGHSH and CDR2 is LQKENI in the germline V gene. The V gene end was trimmed by 1 base and the J gene end by 4 bases; junction bases not matched to a gene: 10. This sample stems from a study of T cell changes during pregnancy in multiple sclerosis. This specimen was CD4+ T cells from peripheral blood mononuclear cells, taken after pregnancy. This clonotype was sampled from a female donor in good health, enrolled as a control in a pregnancy study. The chain recombines TRBV18 with TRBJ1-5; 7 nucleotides agree with TRBD1. This CDR3 reads CASSPLAGGDRNQPQHF. CDR3 DNA: TGTGCCAGCTCACCACTTGCAGGGGGTGACCGGAATCAGCCCCAGCATTTT.